Shown below are 16 T cell receptor beta chains from a single sample sequenced in a study of cytomegalovirus exposure and HLA in healthy donors. This table comes from immunoSEQ multiplex PCR, and its TCRdb copy is limited to in-frame clones, with some not included. Of 50,000 to 70,000 clones detected, 95% appear once; the ten largest clones hold approximately 6%. The sequencing input was PBMCs. These receptors came from a woman aged 18-35 years in good health and CMV-seropositive.

The J gene is TRBJ2-1, the V gene TRBV11-2; 10 bases fit TRBD2. The CDR3 runs 18 residues. CDR1 and CDR2 (germline): SGHAT, FQNNGV. V gave up 6 bases and J gave up 0 bases; unmatched junction bases: 11. CDR3 residues: CASSWTSGSVSSYNEQFF. CDR3 in DNA: TGTGCCAGCAGTTGGACTAGCGGCTCAGTCAGCTCCTACAATGAGCAGTTCTTC.

The rearrangement uses TRBV9 and TRBJ2-7; 10 positions agree with TRBD2. The CDR3 length is 15 residues. Germline V gives CDR1 SGDLS, CDR2 YYNGEE. The V gene end was trimmed by 0 bases and the J gene end by 2 bases; junction bases not matched to a gene: 2. CDR3 in amino acids: CASSVGAGGTYEQYF. Here the CDR3 DNA reads TGTGCCAGCAGCGTAGGAGCGGGGGGGACCTACGAGCAGTACTTC. The full variable domain, its missing parts supplied by reference TRBV9 and TRBJ2-7, is DSGVTQTPKHLITATGQRVTLRCSPRSGDLSVYWYQQSLDQGLQFLIQYYNGEERAKGNILERFSAQQFPDLHSELNLSSLELGDSALYFCASSVGAGGTYEQYFGPGTRLTVT.

CDR3 sequence: CASSDSGEGAYEQYF. The CDR3 DNA reads as TGTGCCAGCAGTGACTCGGGGGAGGGCGCCTACGAGCAGTACTTC. This chain joins TRBV6-4 and TRBJ2-7, with 7 bases aligning to TRBD2. V lost 0 bases, J lost 2 bases, and 4 bases stayed unmatched. Germline V gene lookup returns CDR1 MRHNA and CDR2 SNTAGT. The CDR3 covers 15 residues.

The chain couples TRBV18 to TRBJ2-5; 14 bases are shared with TRBD2. The CDR3 is 18 residues long. Germline-derived CDR1 and CDR2 are KGHSH and LQKENI. The V gene end was trimmed by 3 bases and the J gene end by 4 bases; junction bases not matched to a gene: 10. For the CDR3, the DNA is TGTGCCAGCTCACCCTTAGGACTAGCGGGAGGTACCGGAGAGACCCAGTACTTC. Translated, it gives CASSPLGLAGGTGETQYF.

This clone was seen just once. CDR3 in amino acids: CASSLNPVASGGSGEQYF. The CDR3, as DNA: TGCGCCAGCAGCTTAAATCCCGTGGCTAGCGGGGGATCGGGCGAGCAGTACTTC. The chain uses TRBV5-1 and TRBJ2-7, with TRBD2 identical over 10 bases. The CDR3 is 18 residues long. V shed 2 bases, J shed 6 bases, and the junction held 17 bases outside the gene matches. Germline V CDR1 and CDR2: SGHRS, YFSETQ.

The rearrangement joins TRBV11-2 to TRBJ1-5, with 7 bases fitting TRBD1. The CDR3 totals 15 residues. Germline lookup yields CDR1 SGHAT and CDR2 FQNNGV. J gave up 4 bases and V 4 bases, and 7 bases lay outside the gene matches. The DNA of the CDR3 is TGTGCCAGCAGCTCGACAGGGTCCAGTAATCAGCCCCAGCATTTT. Translating it yields CASSSTGSSNQPQHF.

The chain has TRBV2 and TRBJ2-1; TRBD2 matches at 10 bases. This CDR3 comprises 14 residues. Germline V lookup: CDR1 SNHLY, CDR2 FYNNEI. With 6 bases clipped from V and 4 bases from J, the junction kept 3 bases outside the gene matches. CDR3 region: CASRLAGAYNEQFF. The CDR3 DNA sequence: TGTGCCAGCAGGCTAGCGGGAGCGTACAATGAGCAGTTCTTC.

This chain uses TRBV30 with TRBJ1-2; no clear D gene. The CDR3 is 11 residues long. The V gene lost 4 bases and the J gene lost 4 bases, with 7 bases spanning the gap. CDR1 GTSNPN and CDR2 SVGIG come from the germline V gene (reference sequence). As DNA, the CDR3 is TGTGCCTGGATCCAGGCCTATGGCTACACCTTC. This translates into CAWIQAYGYTF.

The rearrangement uses TRBV4-3 and TRBJ1-5; D call uncertain. Trimming took off 0 bases at V and 1 base at J, with 7 bases between the two ends. CDR1 is LGHNA and CDR2 is YSLEER in the germline V gene. This CDR3 is built from 15 residues. CDR3 sequence reads: CASSQDWESNQPQHF. CDR3 coding DNA: TGCGCCAGCAGCCAAGATTGGGAGAGCAATCAGCCCCAGCATTTT.

The chain carries TRBV7-9 and TRBJ1-3; TRBD1 might be the D (5 bases). Germline V lookup: CDR1 SEHNR, CDR2 FQNEAQ (reference sequence). V was cut by 1 base and J by 1 base, with 17 bases left in between. The CDR3 totals 18 residues. The CDR3 is CASSLVQVASASGNTIYF. CDR3 DNA sequence: TGTGCCAGCAGCTTAGTACAGGTCGCGAGTGCATCTGGAAACACCATATATTTT. The full variable domain, in which reference TRBV7-9 and TRBJ1-3 provide the parts outside the CDR3, is DTGVSQNPRHKITKRGQNVTFRCDPISEHNRLYWYRQTLGQGPEFLTYFQNEAQLEKSRLLSDRFSAERPKGSFSTLEIQRTEQGDSAMYLCASSLVQVASASGNTIYFGEGSWLTVV.

This chain connects TRBV9 to TRBJ1-2, with D maybe TRBD1 (5 bases). Germline V gene sequence: CDR1 SGDLS, CDR2 YYNGEE. The CDR3 runs 15 residues. Trimming left V 3 bases short and J 1 base short, with 13 bases between. CDR3 sequence: CASSGPHRLNYGYTF. The DNA of the CDR3 is TGTGCCAGCAGCGGCCCCCACAGGCTTAACTATGGCTACACCTTC.

The V call is TRBV28, the J call TRBJ2-3; D is unresolved. CDR1 is MDHEN, CDR2 SYDVKM, per germline. The CDR3 has 12 residues. The V end was cut by 5 bases, the J end by 4 bases, with 7 bases between. The CDR3 nucleotides read TGTGCCAGCAGTCCTCTAGCAGATACGCAGTATTTT. It translates to CASSPLADTQYF.

V gene TRBV9 combines with J gene TRBJ1-1; D ambiguous. V shed 3 bases and J shed 6 bases, with 9 bases lying between them. In germline, CDR1 is SGDLS, CDR2 YYNGEE. The CDR3 has 12 amino acids. As DNA, the CDR3 is TGTGCCAGCAGCGGAGACACCTCTGAAGCTTTCTTT. Translated: CASSGDTSEAFF.

This sequence joins TRBV9 and TRBJ1-2; D is undetermined. Germline V gene data show CDR1 as SGDLS and CDR2 as YYNGEE. The CDR3 runs 15 residues. V was shortened by 4 bases and J by 4 bases, with 17 bases between the two germline ends. CDR3 sequence: CASSPSLEVGYGYTF. The CDR3 region has the DNA TGTGCCAGCAGCCCCTCCCTGGAGGTGGGCTATGGCTACACCTTC. Combining the CDR3 with reference TRBV9 and TRBJ1-2 gives the whole variable domain DSGVTQTPKHLITATGQRVTLRCSPRSGDLSVYWYQQSLDQGLQFLIQYYNGEERAKGNILERFSAQQFPDLHSELNLSSLELGDSALYFCASSPSLEVGYGYTFGSGTRLTVV.

The genes are TRBV7-9 and TRBJ1-2; D is uncertain. The germline CDR1 and CDR2 sequences are SEHNR and FQNEAQ (reference sequence). The CDR3 totals 11 residues. Trimming pared 6 bases from V and 3 bases from J, leaving 5 bases between. The CDR3 nucleotides read TGTGCCAGCAGTCTTCACTATGGCTACACCTTC. Translated, it gives CASSLHYGYTF.

The chain recombines TRBV5-1 with TRBJ2-1, with 7 bases that match TRBD1. This CDR3 comprises 15 residues. The trim removed 0 bases at V and 7 bases at J, leaving 7 bases unmatched. In germline, CDR1 is SGHRS, CDR2 YFSETQ. The CDR3 loop reads CASSLGDSRHNEQFF. CDR3 bases: TGCGCCAGCAGCTTGGGGGACAGCAGACATAATGAGCAGTTCTTC.